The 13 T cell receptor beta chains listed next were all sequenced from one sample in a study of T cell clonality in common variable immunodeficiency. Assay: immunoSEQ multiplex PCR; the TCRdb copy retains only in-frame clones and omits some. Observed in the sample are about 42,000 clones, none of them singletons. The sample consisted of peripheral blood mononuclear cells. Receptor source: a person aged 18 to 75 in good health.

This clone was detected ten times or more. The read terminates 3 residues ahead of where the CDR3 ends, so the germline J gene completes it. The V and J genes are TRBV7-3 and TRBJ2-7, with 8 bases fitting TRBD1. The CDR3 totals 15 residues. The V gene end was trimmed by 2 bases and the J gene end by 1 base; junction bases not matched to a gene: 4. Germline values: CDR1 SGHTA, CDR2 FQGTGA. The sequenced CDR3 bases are TGTGCCAGCAGCTTACCCAGGGGGCGGTCCTACGAG. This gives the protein CASSLPRGRSYE. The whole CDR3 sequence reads CASSLPRGRSYEQYF.

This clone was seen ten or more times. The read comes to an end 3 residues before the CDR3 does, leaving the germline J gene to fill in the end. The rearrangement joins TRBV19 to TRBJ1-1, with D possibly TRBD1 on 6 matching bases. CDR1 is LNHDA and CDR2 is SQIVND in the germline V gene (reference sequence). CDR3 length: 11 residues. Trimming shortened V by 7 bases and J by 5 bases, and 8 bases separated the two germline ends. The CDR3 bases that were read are TGTGCCAGTACGAGGGGGACTGAA. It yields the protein CASTRGTE. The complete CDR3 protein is CASTRGTEAFF.

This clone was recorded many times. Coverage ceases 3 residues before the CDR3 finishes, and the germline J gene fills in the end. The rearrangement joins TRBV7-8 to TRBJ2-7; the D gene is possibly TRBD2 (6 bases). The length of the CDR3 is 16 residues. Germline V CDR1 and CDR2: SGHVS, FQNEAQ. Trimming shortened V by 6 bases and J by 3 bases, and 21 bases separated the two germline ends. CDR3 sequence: CASSPGGGAGIYEQYF. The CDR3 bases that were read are TGTGCCAGCAGTCCCGGTGGAGGTGCGGGGATCTACGAG.

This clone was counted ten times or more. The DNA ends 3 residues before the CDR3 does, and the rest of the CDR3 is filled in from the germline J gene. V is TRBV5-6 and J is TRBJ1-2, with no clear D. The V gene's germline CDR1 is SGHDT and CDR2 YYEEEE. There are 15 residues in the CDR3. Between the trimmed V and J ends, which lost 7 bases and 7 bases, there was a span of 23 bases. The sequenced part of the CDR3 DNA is TGTGCCAGCGAGCGGACGGAGGTATGGGAGGGTGGC. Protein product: CASERTEVWEGG. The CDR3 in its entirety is CASERTEVWEGGYTF.

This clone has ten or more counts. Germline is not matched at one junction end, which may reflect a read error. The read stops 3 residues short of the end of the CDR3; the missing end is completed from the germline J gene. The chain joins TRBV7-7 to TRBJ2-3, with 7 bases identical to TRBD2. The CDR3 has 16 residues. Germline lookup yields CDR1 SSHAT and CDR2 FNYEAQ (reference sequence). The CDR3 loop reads CASSLAPGGSTDTQYF. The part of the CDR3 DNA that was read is TGTGCTAGCAGCTTAGCGCCCGGCGGGAGTACAGATACG.

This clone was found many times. The sequenced part of the CDR3 DNA is TGTGCCAGCAGCCTCTCAGCGGGGACTAGCGCTTACAATGAG. Its protein is CASSLSAGTSAYNE. The complete CDR3 protein is CASSLSAGTSAYNEQFF. The chain uses TRBV7-3 and TRBJ2-1; 10 bases are shared with TRBD2. The read gets to within 3 residues of the CDR3 end, and the germline J gene fills in the rest. With 5 bases clipped from V and 4 bases from J, the junction kept 11 bases outside the gene matches. This CDR3 spans 17 amino acids. Germline CDR1 is SGHTA and CDR2 is FQGTGA.

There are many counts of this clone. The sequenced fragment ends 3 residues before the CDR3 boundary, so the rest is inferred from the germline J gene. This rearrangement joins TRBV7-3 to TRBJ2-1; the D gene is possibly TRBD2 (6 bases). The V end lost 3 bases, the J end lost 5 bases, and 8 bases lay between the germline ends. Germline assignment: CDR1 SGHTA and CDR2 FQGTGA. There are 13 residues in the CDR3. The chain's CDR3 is CASSFSGHNEQFF. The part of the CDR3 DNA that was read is TGTGCCAGCAGCTTTAGCGGACACAATGAG. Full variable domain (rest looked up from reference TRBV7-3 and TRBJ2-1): GAGVSQTPSNKVTEKGKYVELRCDPISGHTALYWYRQSLGQGPEFLIYFQGTGAADDSGLPNDRFFAVRPEGSVSTLKIQRTERGDSAVYLCASSFSGHNEQFFGPGTRLTVL.

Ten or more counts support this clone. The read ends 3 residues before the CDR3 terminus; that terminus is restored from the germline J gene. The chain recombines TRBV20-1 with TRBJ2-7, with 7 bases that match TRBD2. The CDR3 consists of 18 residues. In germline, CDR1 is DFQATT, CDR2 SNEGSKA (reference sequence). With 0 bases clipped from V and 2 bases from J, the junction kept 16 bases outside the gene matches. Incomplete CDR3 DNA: TGCAGTGCTAGAGATCAGTTCCGTCCAGCGGGATCTACCTACGAG. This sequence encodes CSARDQFRPAGSTYE. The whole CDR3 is CSARDQFRPAGSTYEQYF.

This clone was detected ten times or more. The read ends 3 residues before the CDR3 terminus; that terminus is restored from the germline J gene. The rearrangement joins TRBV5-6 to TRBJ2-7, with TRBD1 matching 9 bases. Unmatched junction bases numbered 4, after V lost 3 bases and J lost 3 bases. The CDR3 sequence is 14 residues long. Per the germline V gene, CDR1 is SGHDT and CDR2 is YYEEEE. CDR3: CASSWKGQGYEQYF. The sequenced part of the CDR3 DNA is TGTGCCAGCAGCTGGAAGGGACAGGGCTACGAG.

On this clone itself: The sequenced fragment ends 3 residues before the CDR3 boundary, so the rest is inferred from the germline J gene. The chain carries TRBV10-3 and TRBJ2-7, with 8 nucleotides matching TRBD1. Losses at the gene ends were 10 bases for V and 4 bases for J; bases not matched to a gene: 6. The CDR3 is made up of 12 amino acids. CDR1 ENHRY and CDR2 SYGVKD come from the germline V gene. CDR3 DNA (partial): TGTGCCACCGGACAGGGTTCGTACGAG. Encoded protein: CATGQGSYE. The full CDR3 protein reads CATGQGSYEQYF.

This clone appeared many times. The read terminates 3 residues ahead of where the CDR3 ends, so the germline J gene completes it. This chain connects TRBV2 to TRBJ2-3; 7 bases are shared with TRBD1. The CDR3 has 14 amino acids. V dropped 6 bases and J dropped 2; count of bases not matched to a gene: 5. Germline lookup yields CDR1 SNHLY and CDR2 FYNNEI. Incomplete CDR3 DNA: TGTGCCAGCAGAGAGACAGGGAACACAGATACG. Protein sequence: CASRETGNTDT. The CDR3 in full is CASRETGNTDTQYF.

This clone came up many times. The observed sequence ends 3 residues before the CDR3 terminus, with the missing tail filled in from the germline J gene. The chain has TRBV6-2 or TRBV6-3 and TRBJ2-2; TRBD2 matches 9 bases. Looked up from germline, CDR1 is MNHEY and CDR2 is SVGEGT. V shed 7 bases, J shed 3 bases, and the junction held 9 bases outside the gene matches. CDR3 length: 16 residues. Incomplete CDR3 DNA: TGTGCCAGCACCATAGCGGGAGTGCTGGACACCGGGGAG. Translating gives CASTIAGVLDTGE. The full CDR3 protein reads CASTIAGVLDTGELFF.

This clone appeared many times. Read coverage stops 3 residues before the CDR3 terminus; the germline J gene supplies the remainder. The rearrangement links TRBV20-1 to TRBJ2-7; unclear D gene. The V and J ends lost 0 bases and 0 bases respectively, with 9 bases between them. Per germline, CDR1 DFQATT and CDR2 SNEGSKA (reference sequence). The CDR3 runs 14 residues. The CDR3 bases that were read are TGCAGTGCTAGAGATCTCCTCCTCTCCTACGAG. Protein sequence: CSARDLLLSYE. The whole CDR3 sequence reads CSARDLLLSYEQYF.